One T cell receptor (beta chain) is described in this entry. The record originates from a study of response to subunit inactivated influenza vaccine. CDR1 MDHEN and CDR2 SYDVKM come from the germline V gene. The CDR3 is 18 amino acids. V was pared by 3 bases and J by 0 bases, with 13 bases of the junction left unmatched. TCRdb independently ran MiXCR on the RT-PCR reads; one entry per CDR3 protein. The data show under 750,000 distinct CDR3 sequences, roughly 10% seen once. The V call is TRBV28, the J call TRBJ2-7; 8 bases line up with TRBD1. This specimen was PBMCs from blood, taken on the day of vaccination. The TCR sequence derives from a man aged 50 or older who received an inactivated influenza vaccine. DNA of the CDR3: TGTGCCAGCAGTTTCCCCACCCCGGGGACAGGACCCTCCTACGAGCAGTACTTC. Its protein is CASSFPTPGTGPSYEQYF.